This is a list of T cell receptor beta chains from one sample in a study of blood T cell repertoires in COVID-19. Sequencing was performed with immunoSEQ multiplex PCR; in TCRdb, only in-frame clones are kept and a portion is missing. The sample carries a few hundred thousand clones, more than 70% recorded once. Sequences were obtained from peripheral blood. These receptors came from a woman between 45 and 65 years old with acute or convalescent COVID-19. Both conserved end residues are part of each CDR3. The D gene is left open where the match is weak. Not all rows give a size; the values are once, few, many and, for expanded clones, a class.

abundance	d_gene	v_gene	len	j_gene	CDR3aa	CDR3nt
.	TRBD1	TRBV7-8	16	TRBJ1-1	CASSLRDRGLVTEAFF	TGTGCCAGCAGCCTACGGGACAGGGGATTGGTCACTGAAGCTTTCTTT
few	TRBD1	TRBV9	14	TRBJ2-2	CASSVDRADGELFF	TGTGCCAGCAGCGTGGACAGGGCGGACGGGGAGCTGTTTTTT
few	.	TRBV7-2	17	TRBJ2-1	CASSLGQAQSLYNEQFF	TGTGCCAGCAGCTTAGGACAGGCGCAATCTCTATACAATGAGCAGTTCTTC
.	.	TRBV28	11	TRBJ2-7	CAADSGGEQYF	TGTGCCGCGGATAGCGGTGGCGAGCAGTACTTC
.	.	TRBV20-1	11	TRBJ2-1	CSARGASEQFF	TGCAGTGCTCGAGGGGCGTCCGAGCAGTTCTTC
.	TRBD1	TRBV5-1	13	TRBJ2-7	CASSAGTAYEQYF	TGCGCCAGCAGCGCCGGGACAGCCTACGAGCAGTACTTC
.	.	TRBV11-1	14	TRBJ2-3	CASSSTRDTDTQYF	TGTGCCAGCAGCTCGACGCGGGACACAGATACGCAGTATTTT
.	TRBD2	TRBV14	18	TRBJ2-7	CASSHGTSGTESSYEQYF	TGTGCCAGCAGCCACGGGACTAGCGGGACCGAGAGCTCCTACGAGCAGTACTTC
.	.	TRBV6-4	16	TRBJ2-3	CASSDSGQAATDTQYF	TGTGCCAGCAGTGACTCGGGGCAGGCCGCGACAGATACGCAGTATTTT
.	.	TRBV2	15	TRBJ1-5	CASSISGGMGQPQHF	TGTGCCAGCAGTATTTCCGGGGGAATGGGTCAGCCCCAGCATTTT
.	TRBD1	TRBV30	14	TRBJ2-3	CAWRTGSGTDTQYF	TGTGCCTGGAGGACAGGGTCCGGCACAGATACGCAGTATTTT
.	.	TRBV7-2	15	TRBJ1-1	CASSLGQGWNTEAFF	TGTGCCAGCAGCTTAGGCCAGGGGTGGAACACTGAAGCTTTCTTT
.	.	TRBV27	15	TRBJ1-5	CASSLSEGGNQPQHF	TGTGCCAGCAGTTTATCGGAAGGGGGTAATCAGCCCCAGCATTTT
few	TRBD1	TRBV19	13	TRBJ1-1	CASSTGGAVEAFF	TGTGCCAGTAGTACAGGGGGCGCGGTAGAGGCTTTCTTT
.	.	TRBV7-9	17	TRBJ1-5	CASSWATGTPNNQPQHF	TGTGCCAGCAGCTGGGCGACCGGGACACCAAACAATCAGCCCCAGCATTTT
.	.	TRBV7-2	16	TRBJ2-1	CASSLVGTLIYNEQFF	TGTGCCAGCAGCTTAGTAGGGACTCTAATATACAATGAGCAGTTCTTC
.	.	TRBV3-1/TRBV3-2	13	TRBJ1-1	CASRDKRTTEAFF	TGTGCCAGCAGGGACAAGAGGACCACTGAAGCTTTCTTT
.	TRBD2	TRBV19	14	TRBJ2-1	CASRPRLAGVEQFF	TGTGCCAGTAGACCTCGACTAGCGGGAGTGGAGCAGTTCTTC
.	.	TRBV10-3	15	TRBJ1-4	CAISESGQGYEKLFF	TGTGCCATCAGTGAGTCGGGGCAGGGTTATGAAAAACTGTTTTTT
.	.	TRBV7-9	14	TRBJ2-2	CASSSGTITGELFF	TGTGCCAGCAGTTCCGGGACAATTACCGGGGAGCTGTTTTTT
.	.	TRBV5-6	16	TRBJ1-6	CASSPQGGLGNSPLHF	TGTGCCAGCAGCCCTCAGGGAGGTTTAGGAAATTCACCCCTCCACTTT
.	.	TRBV3-1/TRBV3-2	15	TRBJ1-5	CASSQVGGSNQPQHF	TGTGCCAGCAGCCAAGTCGGGGGGAGCAATCAGCCCCAGCATTTT
.	.	TRBV24-1	15	TRBJ2-3	CATSDLRVPPGTQYF	TGTGCCACCAGTGATTTGCGGGTCCCCCCCGGTACGCAGTATTTT
.	.	TRBV7-9	13	TRBJ2-5	CASSASGYETQYF	TGTGCCAGCAGCGCCTCGGGGTATGAGACCCAGTACTTC
.	.	TRBV19	16	TRBJ2-3	CASSNRRGKETDTQYF	TGTGCCAGTAGTAACCGGAGAGGCAAAGAGACAGATACGCAGTATTTT
.	.	TRBV28	14	TRBJ2-5	CASSPPSPVETQYF	TGTGCCAGCAGTCCTCCAAGCCCCGTGGAGACCCAGTACTTC
.	TRBD1	TRBV5-5	16	TRBJ2-3	CASNGQGETKGDTQYF	TGTGCCAGCAACGGACAGGGGGAAACAAAGGGGGATACGCAGTATTTT
.	TRBD2	TRBV12-3/TRBV12-4	12	TRBJ2-5	CASSPSGETQYF	TGTGCCAGCAGCCCTAGCGGGGAGACCCAGTACTTC
few	TRBD1	TRBV5-4	14	TRBJ2-7	CASSRQGADYEQYF	TGTGCCAGCAGCCGGCAGGGGGCGGACTACGAGCAGTACTTC
.	.	TRBV5-8	15	TRBJ1-5	CASSLGATSNQPQHF	TGTGCCAGCAGCTTGGGGGCAACTAGCAATCAGCCCCAGCATTTT
.	.	TRBV12-1	17	TRBJ1-1	CASSSKPQGEWNTEAFF	TGTGCCAGCAGCTCAAAACCCCAGGGCGAGTGGAACACTGAAGCTTTCTTT
.	TRBD2	TRBV5-8	18	TRBJ2-5	CASSKGTSGGQLQETQYF	TGTGCCAGCAGCAAAGGGACTAGCGGGGGCCAGCTACAAGAGACCCAGTACTTC
.	.	TRBV6-5	11	TRBJ2-5	CASTLLETQYF	TGTGCCAGCACCCTTCTAGAGACCCAGTACTTC
.	.	TRBV10-3	12	TRBJ2-3	CAISDVKLTQYF	TGTGCCATCAGTGACGTCAAGCTTACGCAGTATTTT
.	.	TRBV5-6	16	TRBJ2-3	CASSSRRERSTDTQYF	TGTGCCAGCAGCTCCCGACGGGAGAGGAGCACAGATACGCAGTATTTT
few	.	TRBV11-2	12	TRBJ2-7	CAWGDGSYEQYF	TGTGCCTGGGGGGACGGCTCCTACGAGCAGTACTTC
once	TRBD1	TRBV12-5	16	TRBJ2-3	CASGFGRTGLGDTQYF	TGTGCTAGTGGTTTCGGCCGGACAGGTTTGGGAGATACGCAGTATTTT
.	.	TRBV18	15	TRBJ2-7	CASSPGGTTPREQYF	TGTGCCAGCTCACCAGGCGGTACAACACCAAGGGAGCAGTACTTC
.	TRBD1	TRBV6-5	15	TRBJ2-2	CASSHRDRGIGELFF	TGTGCCAGCAGTCACCGGGACAGGGGGATCGGGGAGCTGTTTTTT
once	TRBD1	TRBV7-7	14	TRBJ2-3	CASSLTGGADTQYF	TGTGCCAGCAGCTTGACAGGGGGCGCAGATACGCAGTATTTT
.	TRBD1	TRBV11-2	13	TRBJ1-2	CASSLRGTGGSTF	TGTGCCAGCAGCTTACGAGGGACAGGGGGTTCCACCTTC